The clone carrying this T cell receptor (beta chain) has only one observation. At one boundary the junction diverges from the germline segment, which might be a read error. With a J-beta primer mix and a sample-barcoded 5' primer, a second PCR ran about 6 to 11 cycles. TCRdb redid the calling of the 5' RACE reads with MiXCR, one entry per CDR3 protein. The sample lists some 890,000 distinct CDR3 sequences, around 29% seen once, with 10% in the top ten. The data were obtained in a study of blood T cells in healthy people across ages. The germline gives CDR1 ENHRY, CDR2 SYGVKD. CDR3 size: 13 residues. The same sample was also studied in work on T cells of mothers and their children. This second study says: Extraction yielded RNA that went, in full, into cDNA synthesis at roughly 1.5 ug per 15 ul.

The sample comprised blood. V is TRBV10-3 and J is TRBJ2-2, with D unclear. This clonotype was sampled from a woman aged 40 to 50 in good health. The CDR3, as DNA: TGTGCCAGCAGTGAGAAGGCGACCGGGGAGCTGTTTTTT. It specifies CASSEKATGELFF.